The following is a TCR beta chain sequence with its context. Its specificity is unknown. These data belong to a study of STAT5B mutations in CD4+ large granular lymphocyte leukemia. Points from the study as a whole: Main leukemic clonotypes were patient-specific, but roughly 23% appeared at low frequency elsewhere.

Clones were read by immunoSEQ multiplex PCR, and TCRdb kept only the in-frame ones, dropping some. The data contain around 29,000 clones, more than 60% of them singletons. Per the germline V gene, CDR1 is MDHEN and CDR2 is SYDVKM. CDR3 length equals 12 residues. V shed 5 bases, J shed 5 bases, and the junction held 2 bases outside the gene matches. The chain uses TRBV28 and TRBJ1-2, with 7 nucleotides matching TRBD1. Material for sequencing was CD4+ T cells from blood buffy coats. The clonotype comes from a human donor in good health. The CDR3 sequence is CASSDRDYGYTF. The CDR3 coding sequence is TGTGCCAGCAGTGACAGGGATTATGGCTACACCTTC.